This TCR beta chain is drawn from a study of T cells and Merkel cell carcinoma outcomes. Only in-frame clones appear in the TCRdb table, and some are missing; sequencing was by immunoSEQ multiplex PCR. The sample has about 1,900 clones; approximately 93% are singletons. Study observations and caveats: Repertoire plus T-cell density reportedly predicted Merkel cell carcinoma outcomes.

This CDR3 has 10 residues. The germline gives CDR1 MNHEY, CDR2 SVGAGI. On this clone itself: The antigen is not known. The junction differs from germline at one of its ends, possibly a read error.

V gene TRBV6-5 combines with J gene TRBJ1-5; 10 bases agree with TRBD1. Sequenced: tumor tissue from Merkel cell carcinoma. The source of this sequence is a human donor with Merkel cell carcinoma. The CDR3 is CASSGDRGLF. CDR3 in DNA: TGTGCCAGCAGTGGGGACAGGGGCCTTTTT.